The 8 T cell receptor beta chains below come from one sample, sequenced in a study of T-cell reconstitution after alpha-beta-depleted transplantation in children. The TCRbeta library incorporated unique molecular identifiers. TCRdb re-derived calls from the PCR reads in MiXCR, one entry per CDR3 protein. Of 450,000 to 600,000 distinct CDR3 sequences in the sample, around 17% were seen once. Material: PBMCs from the stem cell graft donor, obtained from the stem cell graft. All receptors come from a human donor who donated a stem cell graft to a child with acute lymphoblastic leukemia.

The chain links TRBV5-6 to TRBJ2-7, with 8 bases fitting TRBD1. Trimming at V came to 2 bases and at J to 6 bases, leaving 7 bases not matched to a gene. The CDR3 loop spans 14 amino acids. Germline V lookup: CDR1 SGHDT, CDR2 YYEEEE. The DNA for the CDR3 is TGTGCCAGCAGCTTCGGGACAGGTTGGGGCGAGCAGTACTTC. Translated: CASSFGTGWGEQYF.

This clonotype showed up just a few times. This chain uses TRBV5-1 with TRBJ2-2; perhaps D is TRBD1 or TRBD2 (5 bases each). The V gene lost 7 bases and the J gene lost 1 base, with 11 bases spanning the gap. The length of the CDR3 is 14 residues. Germline CDR1 and CDR2: SGHRS and YFSETQ. The CDR3 spells CASARDGNTGELFF. CDR3 DNA: TGCGCCAGCGCCCGGGACGGGAACACCGGGGAGCTGTTTTTT. Variable domain in full (rest from reference TRBV5-1 and TRBJ2-2): KAGVTQTPRYLIKTRGQQVTLSCSPISGHRSVSWYQQTPGQGLQFLFEYFSETQRNKGNFPGRFSGRQFSNSRSEMNVSTLELGDSALYLCASARDGNTGELFFGEGSRLTVL.

Only a few counts were recorded for this clonotype. The rearrangement uses TRBV20-1 and TRBJ2-1; 12 nucleotides agree with TRBD2. The CDR3 has 16 amino acids. The V gene's germline CDR1 is DFQATT and CDR2 SNEGSKA (reference sequence). V was pared by 7 bases and J by 7 bases, with 14 bases of the junction left unmatched. The DNA for the CDR3 is TGCAGTGGCGGCCTCCCTCGACTAGCGGGAGTGAATGAGCAGTTCTTC. Its protein is CSGGLPRLAGVNEQFF.

This rearrangement joins TRBV20-1 to TRBJ2-7, with D perhaps matching TRBD1 (5 bases). CDR1 DFQATT and CDR2 SNEGSKA come from the germline V gene (reference sequence). V gave up 4 bases and J gave up 6 bases, with 16 bases separating them. The CDR3 covers 13 residues. For the CDR3, the DNA is TGCAGTGCTATGTGGCAGGGAATACCCGAGCAGTACTTC. It encodes CSAMWQGIPEQYF.

This clonotype was recorded at least ten times. CDR3 in amino acids: CASSLGEAGANVLTF. CDR3 coding DNA: TGTGCCAGCAGCTTAGGTGAAGCTGGGGCCAACGTCCTGACTTTC. This chain uses TRBV7-9 with TRBJ2-6; unclear D gene. This CDR3 has 15 residues. Germline CDR1 SEHNR, CDR2 FQNEAQ (reference sequence). Trimming pared 1 base from V and 2 bases from J, leaving 6 bases between.

This clonotype was recorded a few times. J is TRBJ1-2 and V is TRBV27; D gene uncertain. Trimming shortened V by 3 bases and J by 6 bases, and 11 bases separated the two germline ends. Germline-derived CDR1 and CDR2 are MNHEY and SMNVEV (reference sequence). The CDR3 is 13 residues long. The CDR3 DNA reads TGTGCCAGCAGTTTTAGTACAAGGAATGGCTACACCTTC. It is translated as CASSFSTRNGYTF.

This clonotype was seen a handful of times. The chain is built from TRBV5-1 and TRBJ1-6; D ambiguous. V lost 0 bases and J lost 1, with 11 bases in between. There are 17 residues in the CDR3. Germline V lookup: CDR1 SGHRS, CDR2 YFSETQ. The CDR3 loop reads CASSLARVTSYNSPLHF. In DNA, the CDR3 is TGCGCCAGCAGCTTGGCCCGGGTTACGTCCTATAATTCACCCCTCCACTTT.

On this clonotype itself: Its ends do not fully match the called genes, so a read error is possible. This chain links TRBV6-5 with TRBJ2-1; TRBD2 agrees at 7 bases. CDR1 and CDR2 from the germline V gene are MNHEY and SVGAGI. CDR3 length: 14 amino acids. CDR3 nucleotides: TGTGCCAGCAGTTATGGGGGGGGACCGGGGTTTCTGATCTTC. Encoded protein: CASSYGGGPGFLIF.